This TCR beta chain originates from a study of T cells after yellow fever vaccination. 5'RACE template switching generated TCR cDNA, adding a universal primer site and UMIs. TCRdb itself ran the 5' RACE reads through MiXCR, one entry per CDR3 protein. The sample carries about 58,000 distinct CDR3 sequences, approximately 7% recorded once. This clonotype was picked up many times. Its antigen is currently unknown. Study-level findings and limits: After the booster, 96% of CD4 and more than 75% of CD8 primary-response clones were re-detected.

The CDR3 sequence is 14 residues long. Unmatched junction bases numbered 2, after V lost 3 bases and J lost 1 base. Germline V gene data show CDR1 as MGHDK and CDR2 as SYGVNS. This TCR derives from a man in his late teens or twenties who received the YFV17D yellow fever vaccine. Sequencing used CD8+ T cells sorted from PBMCs, obtained on the day of the first yellow fever vaccination. The chain recombines TRBV25-1 with TRBJ1-1; TRBD1 aligns across 7 bases. The CDR3 DNA reads as TGTGCCAGCAGTGACCACAGGGGGAACACTGAAGCTTTCTTT. It specifies CASSDHRGNTEAFF.